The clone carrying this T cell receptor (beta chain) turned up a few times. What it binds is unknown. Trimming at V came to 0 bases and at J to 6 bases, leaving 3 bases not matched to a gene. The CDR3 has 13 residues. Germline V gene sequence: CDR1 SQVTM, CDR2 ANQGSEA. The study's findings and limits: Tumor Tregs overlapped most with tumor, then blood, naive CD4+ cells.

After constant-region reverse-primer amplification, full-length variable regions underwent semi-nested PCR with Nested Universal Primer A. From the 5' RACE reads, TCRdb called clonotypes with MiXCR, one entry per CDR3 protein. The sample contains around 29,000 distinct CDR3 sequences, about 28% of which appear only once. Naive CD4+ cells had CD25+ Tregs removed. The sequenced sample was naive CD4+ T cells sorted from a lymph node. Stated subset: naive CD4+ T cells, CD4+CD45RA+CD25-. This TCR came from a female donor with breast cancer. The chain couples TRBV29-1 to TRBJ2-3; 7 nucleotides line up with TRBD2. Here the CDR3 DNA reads TGCAGCGTTGAAGATCCGACTAGCGATACGCAGTATTTT. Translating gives CSVEDPTSDTQYF.